These 15 T cell receptor beta chains share one sample of origin, sequenced in a study of CDR3 diversity in severe acne. One entry per CDR3 protein results from TCRdb running MiXCR on the PCR reads. The sample carries 65,000 to 95,000 distinct CDR3 sequences, around 50% recorded once. The sequenced sample was blood. Source of these receptors: a male donor in good health, without acne.

V and J are TRBV20-1 and TRBJ2-1, with 10 bases fitting TRBD2. From germline, CDR1 is DFQATT and CDR2 SNEGSKA (reference sequence). Trimming took 5 bases from V and 4 from J; bases not matched to a gene: 5. This CDR3 has 14 residues. The CDR3 reads CSARKTSGYNEQFF. The CDR3 DNA is TGCAGTGCTCGCAAGACTAGCGGGTACAATGAGCAGTTCTTC.

The J gene is TRBJ2-7, the V gene TRBV10-3; 7 positions match TRBD1. Germline V gives CDR1 ENHRY, CDR2 SYGVKD. The CDR3 contains 14 residues. With 8 bases clipped from V and 5 bases from J, the junction kept 12 bases outside the gene matches. The CDR3 loop reads CAIGPTGSLNEQYF. The CDR3 coding sequence is TGTGCCATCGGGCCGACAGGGTCACTTAACGAGCAGTACTTC.

This rearrangement joins TRBV20-1 to TRBJ1-1; no clear D gene. Germline V gene sequence: CDR1 DFQATT, CDR2 SNEGSKA (reference sequence). Deletions cut 4 bases from V and 1 base from J, with 10 bases between. There are 13 residues in the CDR3. CDR3 in DNA: TGCAGTGCTATACTGGGAGGGAACACTGAAGCTTTCTTT. The encoded protein is CSAILGGNTEAFF.

A few counts support this clonotype. The rearrangement links TRBV19 to TRBJ1-1; perhaps TRBD1 as D (5 bases). CDR1 is LNHDA, CDR2 SQIVND, per germline (reference sequence). Trimming cost V 7 bases and J 7 bases, with 19 bases left between them. This CDR3 has 14 residues. This CDR3 is CASTSAQGYGEAFF. CDR3 nucleotides: TGTGCCAGTACCTCTGCTCAGGGTTATGGTGAAGCTTTCTTT.

A note on this clonotype: With a much larger clone just one base away, this may be a read error. The chain joins TRBV10-2 to TRBJ2-7; a weak D match, TRBD2 (5 bases). The germline V and J ends were trimmed by 5 bases and 2 bases, with 13 bases remaining between them. The germline V gene encodes CDR1 WSHSY and CDR2 SAAADI. This CDR3 has 14 residues. The CDR3 loop is CASSSADRAYEQYF. For the CDR3, the DNA is TGCGCCAGCAGTTCAGCGGACCGCGCCTACGAGCAGTACTTC.

This chain uses TRBV29-1 with TRBJ1-5; D not resolved. V was pared by 5 bases and J by 0 bases, with 11 bases between. This CDR3 spans 14 amino acids. From germline, CDR1 is SQVTM and CDR2 ANQGSEA. CDR3 sequence (DNA): TGCAGCGTTCGAAATGGGTATAGCAATCAGCCCCAGCATTTT. This encodes CSVRNGYSNQPQHF. The full variable domain, its missing parts supplied by reference TRBV29-1 and TRBJ1-5, is SAVISQKPSRDICQRGTSLTIQCQVDSQVTMMFWYRQQPGQSLTLIATANQGSEATYESGFVIDKFPISRPNLTFSTLTVSNMSPEDSSIYLCSVRNGYSNQPQHFGDGTRLSIL.

This clonotype was seen once. V is TRBV19 and J is TRBJ1-2, with a possible D match to TRBD1 (5 bases). V gave up 2 bases and J gave up 4 bases, with 11 bases separating them. CDR1 is LNHDA, CDR2 SQIVND, per germline (reference sequence). This CDR3 spans 14 amino acids. CDR3 amino acids: CASSISGGSYGYTF. In DNA form, the CDR3 reads TGTGCCAGTAGTATAAGCGGGGGAAGCTATGGCTACACCTTC.

This clonotype was detected only once. The junction differs from germline at one of its ends, possibly a read error. V gene TRBV2 combines with J gene TRBJ2-5, with 8 bases identical to TRBD1. Germline V gene sequence: CDR1 SNHLY, CDR2 FYNNEI. The CDR3 totals 14 residues. CDR3 in amino acids: CACSGTGYKETQHF. Here the CDR3 DNA reads TGTGCCTGCAGTGGGACAGGTTACAAGGAGACCCAGCACTTC.

In this sample, this clonotype turned up many times. The genes are TRBV2 and TRBJ2-7; 9 bases align to TRBD1. The V gene's germline CDR1 is SNHLY and CDR2 FYNNEI. This CDR3 has 14 residues. Losses at the gene ends were 5 bases for V and 0 bases for J; bases not matched to a gene: 2. CDR3: CASSRQGDSYEQYF. The CDR3, as DNA: TGTGCCAGCAGTCGACAGGGGGACTCCTACGAGCAGTACTTC.

The gene calls are TRBV25-1 and TRBJ1-3, with D possibly being TRBD1 (5 bases). Germline-derived CDR1 and CDR2 are MGHDK and SYGVNS. The CDR3 has 17 residues. Trimming took 1 base from V and 12 from J, leaving 25 bases between them. The CDR3 here is CASSESVYQGSNKNIYF. The DNA of the CDR3 is TGTGCCAGCAGTGAATCTGTTTATCAGGGTTCTAACAAAAACATATATTTT.

This clonotype was seen a few times. The genes are TRBV7-9 and TRBJ1-1; D is perhaps TRBD1 (6 bases). Deletions cut 2 bases from V and 8 bases from J, with 12 bases between. Per germline, CDR1 SEHNR and CDR2 FQNEAQ (reference sequence). The CDR3 length is 13 residues. For the CDR3, the DNA is TGTGCCAGCAGCTTAAACGCAGGGGCAGAAGCTTTCTTT. It encodes CASSLNAGAEAFF.

The V call is TRBV5-6, the J call TRBJ2-7; D gene ambiguous. V lost 2 bases to trimming and J lost 6 bases, with 9 bases between them. This CDR3 contains 12 residues. CDR1 is SGHDT, CDR2 YYEEEE, per germline. For the CDR3, the DNA is TGTGCCAGCAGCTTTCAGGTGCTCGAGCAGTACTTC. Its translation: CASSFQVLEQYF.

This chain links TRBV19 with TRBJ1-5; D is uncertain. V was pared by 5 bases and J by 6 bases, with 23 bases between. Per the germline V gene, CDR1 is LNHDA and CDR2 is SQIVND (reference sequence). The CDR3 runs 17 residues. In nucleotides, the CDR3 is TGTGCCAGTAGTCCCCGGGCGTCAGCCCAGCTGGGTCAGCCCCAGCATTTT. This sequence encodes CASSPRASAQLGQPQHF.

This chain connects TRBV6-1 to TRBJ2-3; possible D gene TRBD2, 6 bases. The DNA end is a closer match to TRBJ2-1, so the J assignment may be wrong. CDR3 length equals 15 residues. Germline loops: CDR1 MNHNS, CDR2 SASEGT. The CDR3: CATDSLKTSTDTQFF. CDR3 sequence (DNA): TGTGCCACCGACAGCCTAAAAACTAGCACAGATACGCAGTTCTTC.

Comments on this clonotype: Sequence at one end of the junction differs from germline and may be a read error. This rearrangement joins TRBV20-1 to TRBJ2-3; 9 nucleotides agree with TRBD2. The CDR3 contains 17 residues. The germline CDR1 and CDR2 sequences are DFQATT and SNEGSKA (reference sequence). The CDR3 DNA sequence: TGCAGTGCTAGAGGGGGTTCTAGCGGGGTGCAGGGAGACACGCAGTATTTC. Its translation is CSARGGSSGVQGDTQYF.